Below, 21 T cell receptor beta chains from the same sample are listed, as sequenced in a study of response to subunit inactivated influenza vaccine (dated by TCRdb to between 2018 and 2020). Receptors were amplified or captured by RT-PCR. TCRdb records Illumina HiSeq 2500 as the sequencer. TCRdb handled the public reads itself, with Q25 trimming in fastp and clone calling in MiXCR, and kept productive beta chains. Rows with a matching CDR3 protein are joined into one entry that keeps the most common DNA and genes. The sample has about 570,000 distinct CDR3 sequences on record, about 10% of them singletons. About 10% of the sample lies in the top ten. The data were also submitted as part of a second study, on T cells expressing NK-cell markers. As that second study puts it: TCR beta cDNA libraries were prepared using 5'RACE template switching, which introduced a universal primer site and unique molecular identifiers.

This material consisted of PBMCs from blood, taken on the day of vaccination. The source is a man in his forties or fifties who received an inactivated influenza vaccine. Donor details come from another sample of the same person, matched by shared clones.

This clonotype turned up a few times. The genes are TRBV7-2 and TRBJ2-5; D remains ambiguous. This CDR3 contains 12 residues. Trimming cost V 4 bases and J 5 bases, with 8 bases left between them. Germline lookup yields CDR1 SGHTA and CDR2 FQGNSA. The CDR3 nucleotides read TGTGCCAGCAGCTCATCGGGTGAGACCCAGTACTTC. Translating gives CASSSSGETQYF.

The table lists this clonotype with a few counts. This chain uses TRBV5-1 with TRBJ2-5; D ambiguous. In germline, CDR1 is SGHRS, CDR2 YFSETQ. The CDR3 consists of 16 residues. V shed 0 bases and J shed 2 bases, with 14 bases lying between them. The chain's CDR3 is CASSLEVIPAQETQYF. In nucleotides, the CDR3 is TGCGCCAGCAGCTTGGAGGTCATCCCGGCACAAGAGACCCAGTACTTC.

V is TRBV9 and J is TRBJ2-3; D is unclear. CDR3 size: 15 residues. Germline CDR1 and CDR2: SGDLS and YYNGEE. V lost 0 bases and J 1 base, leaving 9 bases between the germline ends. In DNA, the CDR3 is TGTGCCAGCAGCGTAGCCATCCCCGGCACAGATACGCAGTATTTT. This gives the protein CASSVAIPGTDTQYF.

This clonotype was seen many times. CDR3 in DNA: TGTGCCAGCAGCTTTCGGACAGGGGATAGGAGTGGCTACACCTTC. Encoded protein: CASSFRTGDRSGYTF. This chain joins TRBV5-5 and TRBJ1-2; the match to TRBD1 covers 9 bases. V gave up 2 bases and J gave up 7 bases; unmatched junction bases: 9. Germline CDR1 SGHKS, CDR2 YYEKEE (reference sequence). This CDR3 is 15 amino acids long.

CDR3 DNA: TGCGCCAGCAGATCCATCCCCGGGGATACGCAGTATTTT. It codes for CASRSIPGDTQYF. The chain is built from TRBV5-1 and TRBJ2-3; D unresolved. Germline V gene sequence: CDR1 SGHRS, CDR2 YFSETQ. The CDR3 is 13 amino acids. V lost 5 bases to trimming and J lost 6 bases, with 13 bases between them.

This clonotype occurred a few times. DNA of the CDR3: TGCAGCTTTAGTAACACAGATACGCAGTATTTT. This gives the protein CSFSNTDTQYF. V is TRBV29-1 and J is TRBJ2-3; D gene ambiguous. Trimming removed 8 bases from V and 2 bases from J, with 8 bases in between. CDR3 length equals 11 residues. The germline gives CDR1 SQVTM, CDR2 ANQGSEA.

This clonotype was counted a few times. The chain is built from TRBV4-3 and TRBJ1-4, with a tentative D call TRBD1 (6 bases). CDR1 LGHNA and CDR2 YSLEER come from the germline V gene. Trimming removed 1 base from V and 7 bases from J, with 13 bases in between. The CDR3 has 15 amino acids. Here the CDR3 reads CASSQGNREIEKLFF. CDR3 DNA: TGCGCCAGCAGCCAAGGAAACAGGGAGATTGAAAAACTGTTTTTT.

The chain joins TRBV3-1 to TRBJ2-7; possibly TRBD2 for D (5 bases). This CDR3 has 17 amino acids. Deletions cut 2 bases from V and 0 bases from J, with 17 bases between. The germline CDR1 and CDR2 sequences are LGHDT and YNNKEL (reference sequence). CDR3 DNA sequence: TGTGCCAGCAGCCAAAGGCCGGCAAGCGGACCCTCCTACGAGCAGTACTTC. Its protein is CASSQRPASGPSYEQYF.

The chain employs TRBV7-9 and TRBJ2-4, with no clear D. V was clipped by 5 bases and J by 1 base, with 12 bases between them. Germline V gives CDR1 SEHNR, CDR2 FQNEAQ (reference sequence). This CDR3 comprises 15 residues. CDR3 nucleotide sequence: TGTGCCAGCAGCCCAAGAGAAGGGGCCAAAAACATTCAGTACTTC. Residues: CASSPREGAKNIQYF.

This clonotype appeared a few times. V usage is TRBV18 and J usage is TRBJ1-2; D is undetermined. This CDR3 spans 12 amino acids. Germline V CDR1 and CDR2: KGHSH, LQKENI. The V end was cut by 5 bases, the J end by 6 bases, with 10 bases between. The DNA of the CDR3 is TGTGCCAGCTCATCCCTGACCGATGGCTACACCTTC. Translated: CASSSLTDGYTF.

CDR3 DNA sequence: TGTGCCACCGGACAGATCTATGGCTACACCTTC. Translating gives CATGQIYGYTF. This sequence joins TRBV2 and TRBJ1-2, with a weak D call TRBD1 (6 bases). The V gene lost 10 bases and the J gene lost 4 bases, with 10 bases spanning the gap. Germline CDR1 reads SNHLY; CDR2 reads FYNNEI. The CDR3 sequence is 11 residues long. The variable domain in full, with the rest retrieved from reference TRBV2 and TRBJ1-2, is EPEVTQTPSHQVTQMGQEVILRCVPISNHLYFYWYRQILGQKVEFLVSFYNNEISEKSEIFDDQFSVERPDGSNFTLKIRSTKLEDSAMYFCATGQIYGYTFGSGTRLTVV.

V and J are TRBV11-2 and TRBJ1-1; maybe TRBD1 (6 bases). The V and J ends lost 5 bases and 8 bases respectively, with 18 bases between them. The germline V gene encodes CDR1 SGHAT and CDR2 FQNNGV. This CDR3 spans 14 amino acids. The CDR3: CASSLWTAAKEAFF. Written as DNA, the CDR3 is TGTGCCAGCAGCCTCTGGACAGCGGCCAAAGAAGCTTTCTTT.

Turning to this clonotype: The junction does not match germline at one end; this may be a read error. The CDR3 coding sequence is TGTGCCAGCAGCGTAGAAGGCGGGAGGGCCTATAATGAGCAGTTCTTC. As protein: CASSVEGGRAYNEQFF. V gene TRBV9 combines with J gene TRBJ2-1, with 9 bases lining up with TRBD2. Germline V CDR1 and CDR2: SGDLS, YYNGEE. The CDR3 covers 16 residues.

In this sample, this clonotype turned up a few times. The V gene is TRBV10-3, the J gene TRBJ2-5; tentatively, D is TRBD1 or TRBD2 (5 bases each). Trimming cost V 6 bases and J 0 bases, with 14 bases left between them. The CDR3 sequence is 15 residues long. Germline loops: CDR1 ENHRY, CDR2 SYGVKD. Written as DNA, the CDR3 is TGTGCCATCAGCCCGGGGACGGCGTACCAAGAGACCCAGTACTTC. As protein: CAISPGTAYQETQYF.

This clonotype was seen at least ten times. The J gene is TRBJ2-5, the V gene TRBV3-1; possibly TRBD2 for D (5 bases). The CDR3 totals 14 residues. V lost 1 base and J lost 1, with 7 bases in between. Germline V CDR1 and CDR2: LGHDT, YNNKEL (reference sequence). The DNA for the CDR3 is TGTGCCAGCAGCCAAGGGACTTTCCAAGAGACCCAGTACTTC. Translating it yields CASSQGTFQETQYF.

This clonotype was picked up a small number of times. The J gene is TRBJ2-7, the V gene TRBV19; D unclear. Germline V gene sequence: CDR1 LNHDA, CDR2 SQIVND (reference sequence). The CDR3 has 14 residues. V was cut by 3 bases and J by 2 bases, with 11 bases left in between. The CDR3 is CASSIPGVAYEQYF. The CDR3 DNA reads as TGTGCCAGTAGTATCCCGGGCGTTGCCTACGAGCAGTACTTC.

The chain is built from TRBV6-1 and TRBJ2-1; TRBD2 aligns across 13 bases. V trimming: 5 bases; J trimming: 5 bases; junction bases outside the gene matches: 6. The CDR3 consists of 16 residues. Germline CDR1 MNHNS, CDR2 SASEGT. The CDR3 sequence is CASSPWTSGGHNEQFF. The CDR3, as DNA: TGTGCCAGCAGTCCCTGGACTAGCGGGGGCCACAATGAGCAGTTCTTC.

This clonotype was counted between two and nine times. The rearrangement links TRBV5-1 to TRBJ1-2; no clear D gene. In germline, CDR1 is SGHRS, CDR2 YFSETQ. This CDR3 is 14 amino acids long. Trimming stripped 4 bases from V and 7 bases from J, with 17 bases between. As DNA, the CDR3 is TGCGCCAGCAGCAGAACCGGACTGCCCTTTGGCTACACCTTC. Amino acid sequence: CASSRTGLPFGYTF.

This clonotype was observed a few times. The DNA of the CDR3 is TGTGCCAGCAGCCTGGAGTCCCCCACAGATACGCAGTATTTT. Protein: CASSLESPTDTQYF. The rearrangement joins TRBV3-1 to TRBJ2-3; D remains ambiguous. The CDR3 is 14 amino acids. With 4 bases removed from V and 2 bases from J, the gap between germline ends came to 10 bases. The germline CDR1 and CDR2 sequences are LGHDT and YNNKEL (reference sequence).

In its sample, this clonotype was seen a few times. This chain joins TRBV29-1 and TRBJ2-4, with 7 bases identical to TRBD1. Per germline, CDR1 SQVTM and CDR2 ANQGSEA. The length of the CDR3 is 13 residues. V shed 4 bases and J 5 bases; nucleotides not matched to a gene: 5. The CDR3 DNA is TGCAGCGTTGGCGACAGGGTGGAAAACATTCAGTACTTC. It is translated as CSVGDRVENIQYF.

This chain connects TRBV9 to TRBJ2-7; a weak D match, TRBD2 (5 bases). The CDR3 extends over 14 amino acids. V lost 0 bases to trimming and J lost 5 bases, with 12 bases between them. The germline gives CDR1 SGDLS, CDR2 YYNGEE. As DNA, the CDR3 is TGTGCCAGCAGCGTAGCCCCCTCGAGGGACGAGCAGTACTTC. This codes for CASSVAPSRDEQYF.